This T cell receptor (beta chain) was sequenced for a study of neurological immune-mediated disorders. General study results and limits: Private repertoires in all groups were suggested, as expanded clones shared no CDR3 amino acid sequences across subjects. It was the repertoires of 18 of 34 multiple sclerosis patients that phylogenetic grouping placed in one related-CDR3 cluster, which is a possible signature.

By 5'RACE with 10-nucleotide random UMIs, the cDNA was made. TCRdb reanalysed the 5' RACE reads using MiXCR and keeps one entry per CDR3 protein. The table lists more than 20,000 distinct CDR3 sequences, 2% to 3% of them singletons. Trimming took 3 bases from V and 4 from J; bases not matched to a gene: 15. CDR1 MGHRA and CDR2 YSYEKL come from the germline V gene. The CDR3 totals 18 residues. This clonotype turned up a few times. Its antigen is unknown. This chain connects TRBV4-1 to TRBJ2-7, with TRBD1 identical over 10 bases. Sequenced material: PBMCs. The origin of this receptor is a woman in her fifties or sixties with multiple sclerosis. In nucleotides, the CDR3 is TGCGCCAGCAGCCAGGAAAGCCAGACAGGGGGCTTCATGTACGAGCAGTACTTC. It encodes CASSQESQTGGFMYEQYF.